These T cell receptor beta chains were read from a single sample in a study of blood T cells in healthy people across ages. Via MiXCR, TCRdb re-called the 5' RACE reads, giving one row per CDR3 protein. Found here are some 900,000 distinct CDR3 sequences, approximately 49% of them singletons; the top ten hold about an eighth. The sequencing input was blood. These receptors all come from a man aged 25 to 45 in good health. The CDR3 runs from the conserved cysteine through the conserved F or W. A D gene is named only where the DNA matches it firmly. Clone size is not always given. Where it is, it says once, few, many or a class for expanded clones.

clone_size: .; j_call: TRBJ2-3; d_call: .; v_call: TRBV7-9; cdr3_nt: TGTGCCAGCAGCTTAAAGCGCTTACCCACAGATACGCAGTATTTT; cdr3_aa: CASSLKRLPTDTQYF
clone_size: .; j_call: TRBJ1-5; d_call: .; v_call: TRBV28; cdr3_nt: TGTGCCAGCAGAGGCGGGACCTCGGGCAATCAGCCCCAGCATTTT; cdr3_aa: CASRGGTSGNQPQHF
clone_size: few; j_call: TRBJ2-3; d_call: .; v_call: TRBV9; cdr3_nt: TGTGCCAGCAGCCCGGAGGGGGCTAGCACAGATACGCAGTATTTT; cdr3_aa: CASSPEGASTDTQYF
clone_size: .; j_call: TRBJ2-3; d_call: TRBD2; v_call: TRBV9; cdr3_nt: TGTGCCAGCAGCCCGGGACTAGCGGGGGGCCGCACAGATACGCAGTATTTT; cdr3_aa: CASSPGLAGGRTDTQYF
clone_size: .; j_call: TRBJ1-5; d_call: TRBD1; v_call: TRBV6-5; cdr3_nt: TGTGCCGGCAGCCAGGGGGACCATAGCAATCAGCCCCAGCATTTT; cdr3_aa: CAGSQGDHSNQPQHF
clone_size: .; j_call: TRBJ2-3; d_call: .; v_call: TRBV20-1; cdr3_nt: TGCAGTGCCGGGGGATCTTTCGATACGCAGTATTTT; cdr3_aa: CSAGGSFDTQYF
clone_size: .; j_call: TRBJ2-3; d_call: .; v_call: TRBV6-1; cdr3_nt: TGTGCCAGCAGTGATCCAGGGACTAGCACAGATACGCAGTATTTT; cdr3_aa: CASSDPGTSTDTQYF
clone_size: few; j_call: TRBJ2-5; d_call: TRBD2; v_call: TRBV20-1; cdr3_nt: TGCAGTGCGCTATCGGGGGGGTACCAAGAGACCCAGTACTTC; cdr3_aa: CSALSGGYQETQYF
clone_size: .; j_call: TRBJ2-5; d_call: .; v_call: TRBV7-9; cdr3_nt: TGTGCCAGCAGCCCACCCACAGGGATCGGAGAGACCCAGTACTTC; cdr3_aa: CASSPPTGIGETQYF
clone_size: many; j_call: TRBJ2-5; d_call: .; v_call: TRBV7-2; cdr3_nt: TGTGCCAGCAGCTTGACCCCGGCCAGAGAGACCCAGTACTTC; cdr3_aa: CASSLTPARETQYF
clone_size: .; j_call: TRBJ2-7; d_call: .; v_call: TRBV3-1; cdr3_nt: TGTGCCAGCAGCCAAGGGGCGGGTCACGAGCAGTACTTC; cdr3_aa: CASSQGAGHEQYF
clone_size: few; j_call: TRBJ2-3; d_call: .; v_call: TRBV5-1; cdr3_nt: TGCGCCAGCAGCTTGGCAATTGGCGGCGGCACAGATACGCAGTATTTT; cdr3_aa: CASSLAIGGGTDTQYF
clone_size: .; j_call: TRBJ2-6; d_call: .; v_call: TRBV10-3; cdr3_nt: TGTGCCATCAGTGAGTCGGGCAGGGACCCTGGGGCCAACGTCCTGACTTTC; cdr3_aa: CAISESGRDPGANVLTF
clone_size: .; j_call: TRBJ2-7; d_call: TRBD1; v_call: TRBV27; cdr3_nt: TGTGCCAGCAGTTTAAGGGGCGGACAGGGTTTCGAGCAGTACTTC; cdr3_aa: CASSLRGGQGFEQYF
clone_size: .; j_call: TRBJ2-2; d_call: TRBD1; v_call: TRBV5-6; cdr3_nt: TGTGCCAGCAGCTTTGACGGGACAGCGGACACCGGGGAGCTGTTTTTT; cdr3_aa: CASSFDGTADTGELFF
clone_size: .; j_call: TRBJ2-3; d_call: TRBD2; v_call: TRBV27; cdr3_nt: TGTGCCAGCAGTCCTCCCCGGGGGGGCGAGACAGATACGCAGTATTTT; cdr3_aa: CASSPPRGGETDTQYF
clone_size: few; j_call: TRBJ2-3; d_call: TRBD2; v_call: TRBV5-1; cdr3_nt: TGCGCCAGCAGCTTGCGGACTAGTAAGAGCACAGATACGCAGTATTTT; cdr3_aa: CASSLRTSKSTDTQYF
clone_size: .; j_call: TRBJ2-3; d_call: TRBD2; v_call: TRBV6-6; cdr3_nt: TGTGCCAGCAGCCCGGGGGGGGTAACTAGCACAGATACGCAGTATTTT; cdr3_aa: CASSPGGVTSTDTQYF
clone_size: .; j_call: TRBJ2-5; d_call: TRBD2; v_call: TRBV4-1; cdr3_nt: TGCGCCAGCAGCCAAATCAGACTAGCGGGTGGAAGGCAAGAGACCCAGTACTTC; cdr3_aa: CASSQIRLAGGRQETQYF
clone_size: .; j_call: TRBJ2-7; d_call: TRBD1; v_call: TRBV4-1; cdr3_nt: TGCGCCAGCAGCCCCTTCCTGCAGGACAGGGTAATCTACGAGCAGTACTTC; cdr3_aa: CASSPFLQDRVIYEQYF
clone_size: .; j_call: TRBJ2-7; d_call: .; v_call: TRBV27; cdr3_nt: TGTGCCAGCAGTAGATCGACCAGGCATTCCTACGAGCAGTACTTC; cdr3_aa: CASSRSTRHSYEQYF
clone_size: .; j_call: TRBJ2-7; d_call: .; v_call: TRBV20-1; cdr3_nt: TGCAGTGCGTACGACTCTCTTCTGTCCGAGCAGTACTTC; cdr3_aa: CSAYDSLLSEQYF
clone_size: .; j_call: TRBJ1-1; d_call: .; v_call: TRBV29-1; cdr3_nt: TGCAGCGTTGAAGGGAGGTTTAACACTGAAGCTTTCTTT; cdr3_aa: CSVEGRFNTEAFF
clone_size: once; j_call: TRBJ2-7; d_call: .; v_call: TRBV7-2; cdr3_nt: TGTGCCAGCAGCTTAGTAGGAGGGGTCTTCGAGCAGTACTTC; cdr3_aa: CASSLVGGVFEQYF
clone_size: .; j_call: TRBJ2-1; d_call: TRBD1; v_call: TRBV25-1; cdr3_nt: TGTGCCAGCAGTGAGAACTGGGGACAGGCCTCCTCTATGGTCAATGAGCAGTTCTTC; cdr3_aa: CASSENWGQASSMVNEQFF
clone_size: few; j_call: TRBJ1-1; d_call: TRBD1; v_call: TRBV9; cdr3_nt: TGTGCCAGCAGCGTGGGGGACAGGGGCTACAACACTGAAGCTTTCTTT; cdr3_aa: CASSVGDRGYNTEAFF
clone_size: few; j_call: TRBJ1-2; d_call: .; v_call: TRBV27; cdr3_nt: TGTGCCAGCAGTTTTAGCGCGACAGTCTATGGCTACACCTTC; cdr3_aa: CASSFSATVYGYTF
clone_size: .; j_call: TRBJ2-1; d_call: .; v_call: TRBV6-1; cdr3_nt: TGTGCCAGCAGTGAAGTGAAAGGCGGGGGCCTATACAATGAGCAGTTCTTC; cdr3_aa: CASSEVKGGGLYNEQFF
clone_size: .; j_call: TRBJ2-1; d_call: .; v_call: TRBV2; cdr3_nt: TGTGCCAGCAGTGAGGTGCCTTCCAATGAGCAGTTCTTC; cdr3_aa: CASSEVPSNEQFF
clone_size: .; j_call: TRBJ2-3; d_call: TRBD2; v_call: TRBV7-3; cdr3_nt: TGTGCCAGCAGCTTAACCCGGAGTAGCGGGGGTTTAGATACGCAGTATTTT; cdr3_aa: CASSLTRSSGGLDTQYF
clone_size: few; j_call: TRBJ2-3; d_call: TRBD1; v_call: TRBV5-1; cdr3_nt: TGCGCCAGCAGCGTCTCACAGGGGAAGGATACGCAGTATTTT; cdr3_aa: CASSVSQGKDTQYF
clone_size: .; j_call: TRBJ2-1; d_call: .; v_call: TRBV6-1; cdr3_nt: TGTGCCAGCAGGGACAGCCCGTATGGGTTCGATGAGCAGTTCTTC; cdr3_aa: CASRDSPYGFDEQFF
clone_size: .; j_call: TRBJ2-1; d_call: TRBD1; v_call: TRBV6-2/TRBV6-3; cdr3_nt: TGTGCCAGCAGCCGGGACAGCACCCCATTTTACAATGAGCAGTTCTTC; cdr3_aa: CASSRDSTPFYNEQFF
clone_size: .; j_call: TRBJ1-2; d_call: TRBD1; v_call: TRBV9; cdr3_nt: TGTGCCAGCAGCGGGGGACAGGCGACGACTAACTATGGCTACACCTTC; cdr3_aa: CASSGGQATTNYGYTF
clone_size: .; j_call: TRBJ2-7; d_call: .; v_call: TRBV7-2; cdr3_nt: TGTGCCAGCAGCTCTGGCTTCGCAGGGGAAGGCGAGCAGTACTTC; cdr3_aa: CASSSGFAGEGEQYF
clone_size: .; j_call: TRBJ2-5; d_call: .; v_call: TRBV10-3; cdr3_nt: TGTGCCATCACCCCACAGGAGACCCAGTACTTC; cdr3_aa: CAITPQETQYF
clone_size: .; j_call: TRBJ2-1; d_call: TRBD2; v_call: TRBV5-1; cdr3_nt: TGCGCCAGCAGCTTGGCCGGCCTAGCGGGGGGCTTTTTGGTTGAGCAGTTCTTC; cdr3_aa: CASSLAGLAGGFLVEQFF
clone_size: .; j_call: TRBJ1-1; d_call: .; v_call: TRBV6-5; cdr3_nt: TGTGCCAGCAGTTACTCGGGAGGGGCCGGGGAAGCTTTCTTT; cdr3_aa: CASSYSGGAGEAFF
clone_size: .; j_call: TRBJ2-1; d_call: .; v_call: TRBV15; cdr3_nt: TGTGCCACCAATACTGAGAGCTCCTACAATGAGCAGTTCTTC; cdr3_aa: CATNTESSYNEQFF
clone_size: few; j_call: TRBJ2-7; d_call: .; v_call: TRBV7-2; cdr3_nt: TGTGCCAGCGAGCCGGACAGCTCCTACGAGCAGTACTTC; cdr3_aa: CASEPDSSYEQYF
clone_size: .; j_call: TRBJ2-1; d_call: .; v_call: TRBV29-1; cdr3_nt: TGCAGCGTTGGGGTGACCAACAACAATGAGCAGTTCTTC; cdr3_aa: CSVGVTNNNEQFF
clone_size: .; j_call: TRBJ1-2; d_call: TRBD1; v_call: TRBV12-3/TRBV12-4; cdr3_nt: TGTGCCAGCAGTCCCGGATGGGGACAGGGTGTCTATGGCTACACCTTC; cdr3_aa: CASSPGWGQGVYGYTF
clone_size: few; j_call: TRBJ2-5; d_call: TRBD1; v_call: TRBV4-3; cdr3_nt: TGCGCCAGCAGCCAAGATCTCTGGACAGGGGATGAGCAGTACTTC; cdr3_aa: CASSQDLWTGDEQYF
clone_size: once; j_call: TRBJ2-2; d_call: .; v_call: TRBV5-1; cdr3_nt: TGCGCCAGCAGCTTTATCGGGGGGCAAGGCACCGGGGAGCTGTTTTTT; cdr3_aa: CASSFIGGQGTGELFF
clone_size: .; j_call: TRBJ1-2; d_call: TRBD1; v_call: TRBV27; cdr3_nt: TGTGCCAGCAGTTCCGGGACAGTGACTAACTATGGCTACACCTTC; cdr3_aa: CASSSGTVTNYGYTF
clone_size: .; j_call: TRBJ2-2; d_call: .; v_call: TRBV18; cdr3_nt: TGTGCCAGCTCACCACAACAGAAATTTAACACCGGGGAGCTGTTTTTT; cdr3_aa: CASSPQQKFNTGELFF
clone_size: many; j_call: TRBJ2-7; d_call: .; v_call: TRBV4-1; cdr3_nt: TGCGCCAGCAGCCAAGAGAGGAGCTCCTACGAGCAGTACTTC; cdr3_aa: CASSQERSSYEQYF
clone_size: .; j_call: TRBJ2-7; d_call: .; v_call: TRBV2; cdr3_nt: TGTGCCAGCAGAGGAGGGGCCCTCTCCGAGCAGTACTTC; cdr3_aa: CASRGGALSEQYF
clone_size: .; j_call: TRBJ2-7; d_call: TRBD1; v_call: TRBV29-1; cdr3_nt: TGCAGCGTGAGACAGGGGACAGGTCCCTACGAGCAGTACTTC; cdr3_aa: CSVRQGTGPYEQYF
clone_size: many; j_call: TRBJ2-2; d_call: .; v_call: TRBV5-1; cdr3_nt: TGCGCCAGCAGCTTGGAACGGCAGGACACCGGGGAGCTGTTTTTT; cdr3_aa: CASSLERQDTGELFF
clone_size: .; j_call: TRBJ1-4; d_call: TRBD1; v_call: TRBV4-3; cdr3_nt: TGCGCCAGCAGCCACGACAGGGGGCTCTCTGAAAAACTGTTTTTT; cdr3_aa: CASSHDRGLSEKLFF
clone_size: .; j_call: TRBJ2-1; d_call: TRBD2; v_call: TRBV10-3; cdr3_nt: TGTGCCATCAGTGTAGGACTAGCGGACAATGAGCAGTTCTTC; cdr3_aa: CAISVGLADNEQFF
clone_size: .; j_call: TRBJ1-2; d_call: .; v_call: TRBV5-4; cdr3_nt: TGTGCCAGCAGACAGCAGGGCGCCGCTGGCTACACCTTC; cdr3_aa: CASRQQGAAGYTF
clone_size: .; j_call: TRBJ1-2; d_call: .; v_call: TRBV7-2; cdr3_nt: TGTGCCAGCAGCGCCACAAGGGGCAACTATGGCTACAGCTTC; cdr3_aa: CASSATRGNYGYSF